These T cell receptor beta chains were read from a single sample in a study of cytomegalovirus exposure and HLA in healthy donors. Sequencing used immunoSEQ multiplex PCR; TCRdb keeps in-frame clones, though not all of them. The sample lists 120,000 or so clones, under 12% occurring once. Source material: PBMCs. These receptors originate from a young woman in good health and CMV-seropositive. The CDR3 runs from the conserved cysteine through the conserved F or W. The D gene is left open where the match is weak. Only some rows state a clone size, as once, few, many or a class for expanded clones.

>-|few|14|TRBV5-1|TRBJ2-2
TGCGCCAGCATGCGGCAAATGAACACCGGGGAGCTGTTTTTT
CASMRQMNTGELFF
>TRBD2|-|18|TRBV28|TRBJ2-7
TGTGCCAGCAGTTTCGTATTAGGACTAGCGGGGCTCTCCTACGAGCAGTACTTC
CASSFVLGLAGLSYEQYF
>TRBD1|few|18|TRBV9|TRBJ1-3
TGTGCCAGCAGCCAGGGGACAGGGGGTATTCTCTCTGGAAACACCATATATTTT
CASSQGTGGILSGNTIYF
>-|few|12|TRBV30|TRBJ2-7
TGTGCCTGGAGTCGGGTTTCCTACGAGCAGTACTTC
CAWSRVSYEQYF
>-|-|15|TRBV9|TRBJ2-7
TGTGCCAGCAGCGTAGGTCCAGGGGAATTTTACGAGCAGTACTTC
CASSVGPGEFYEQYF
>TRBD1|few|15|TRBV5-1|TRBJ2-3
TGCGCCAGCAGCTTAGGGACAGGGGGATTGGATACGCAGTATTTT
CASSLGTGGLDTQYF
>-|once|15|TRBV4-1|TRBJ2-3
TGCGCCAGCAGCCAAGAAAGGACATGGACAGATACGCAGTATTTT
CASSQERTWTDTQYF
>-|few|12|TRBV6-6|TRBJ1-1
TGTGCCAGCACCGATGGCACCACTGAAGCTTTCTTT
CASTDGTTEAFF
>-|few|15|TRBV7-6|TRBJ2-7
TGTGCCAGCAGCCCCCCGAGGGATCGCGGCTACGAGCAGTACTTC
CASSPPRDRGYEQYF
>TRBD2|few|15|TRBV5-1|TRBJ2-1
TGCGCCAGCAGCCTAGTAGCGGGAGGGACAAATGAGCAGTTCTTC
CASSLVAGGTNEQFF
>-|-|16|TRBV11-2|TRBJ1-4
TGTGCCAGCAGCTTCAACTACAGGGAGGGGAGAGAAAAACTGTTTTTT
CASSFNYREGREKLFF
>-|few|15|TRBV19|TRBJ2-1
TGTGCCAGTAGTATGGGGGCTAGGGCCTACAATGAGCAGTTCTTC
CASSMGARAYNEQFF
>TRBD2|-|16|TRBV7-3|TRBJ2-1
TGTGCCAGCAGCTGGGCCCCTGGGGGAGGGCCGGATGAGCAGTTCTTC
CASSWAPGGGPDEQFF
>TRBD2|-|16|TRBV7-8|TRBJ2-1
TGTGCCAGCAGCTTAGGTTCGGGACTAGCGGGAGTGGAGCAGTTCTTC
CASSLGSGLAGVEQFF
>TRBD2|few|15|TRBV2|TRBJ2-5
TGTGCCAGCACCCCCGGGACTAGCGGGAGCGGGACCCAGTACTTC
CASTPGTSGSGTQYF
>TRBD1|few|12|TRBV5-1|TRBJ2-7
TGCGCCAGTAGGGACAGCTCCTACGAGCAGTACTTC
CASRDSSYEQYF
>-|few|15|TRBV4-1|TRBJ1-1
TGCGCCAGCAGCCAAGATCCAGGAAGGACTTCTGAAGCTTTCTTT
CASSQDPGRTSEAFF
>TRBD2|few|14|TRBV9|TRBJ2-1
TGTGCCAGCAGCGTAGCGGTAGCGGGAACTGAGCAGTTCTTC
CASSVAVAGTEQFF
>TRBD2|-|16|TRBV2|TRBJ2-7
TGTGCCAGCAGTGACGGACTAGCGGGTGCGTCCTACGAGCAGTACTTC
CASSDGLAGASYEQYF
>-|-|17|TRBV5-5|TRBJ2-6
TGTGCCAGCAGCTATGGACAGAGAATCTCTGGGGCCAACGTCCTGACTTTC
CASSYGQRISGANVLTF
>-|few|15|TRBV5-6|TRBJ1-1
TGTGCCAGCAGCCTCCTGACTAGGGATCTACCTGAAGCTTTCTTT
CASSLLTRDLPEAFF
>TRBD2|-|19|TRBV9|TRBJ2-1
TGTGCCAGCAGCGTAGCCGAACGGGAGGGCCACCTTAAGGGGAATGAGCAGTTCTTC
CASSVAEREGHLKGNEQFF
>TRBD2|-|14|TRBV4-1|TRBJ2-3
TGCGCCAGCAGTCAGCGGGAGGGCCCAAATACGCAGTATTTT
CASSQREGPNTQYF
>TRBD1|-|15|TRBV5-1|TRBJ2-3
TGCGCCAGCAGCCCCGGACAGGGCGGCACAGATACGCAGTATTTT
CASSPGQGGTDTQYF
>TRBD2|-|15|TRBV7-6|TRBJ2-1
TGTGCCAGCAGCTTAGGGCTAGCGGGAAACAATGAGCAGTTCTTC
CASSLGLAGNNEQFF
>TRBD1|-|13|TRBV2|TRBJ1-5
TGTGCCAGCAGAGGGACAGGCAATCAGCCCCAGCATTTT
CASRGTGNQPQHF
>TRBD1|many|16|TRBV4-1|TRBJ1-1
TGCGCCAGCAGCCGGGGACAGGGGAAGGGGAACACTGAAGCTTTCTTT
CASSRGQGKGNTEAFF
>TRBD1|-|13|TRBV6-4|TRBJ1-2
TGTGCCAGCAGTGACACAGGGGGCTATGGCTACACCTTC
CASSDTGGYGYTF
>-|few|11|TRBV5-1|TRBJ1-2
TGCGCCAGCCGGGCCGGGGATGGCTACACCTTC
CASRAGDGYTF
>TRBD2|-|16|TRBV10-3|TRBJ2-2
TGTGCCATCAGGCCCGGGACTAGCGGGATAACCGGGGAGCTGTTTTTT
CAIRPGTSGITGELFF
>-|-|14|TRBV11-2|TRBJ2-7
TGTGCCAGCAGCTCTTCCCCGGAGATACGCGAGCAGTACTTC
CASSSSPEIREQYF
>TRBD1|-|15|TRBV19|TRBJ1-4
TGTGCCAGTAGTATACAGGGACAGGGACAGGAAAAACTGTTTTTT
CASSIQGQGQEKLFF
>-|few|14|TRBV5-1|TRBJ1-1
TGCGCCAGCAGCTTGGGGCAGGCGAACACTGAAGCTTTCTTT
CASSLGQANTEAFF
>-|-|12|TRBV14|TRBJ2-7
TGTGCCAGCAGTCAGGGGGAGGCGGAGCAGTACTTC
CASSQGEAEQYF
>TRBD2|-|16|TRBV15|TRBJ2-1
TGTGCCACCAGCAAGGCGGCAGGGACTAGCAGATTAGAGCAGTTCTTC
CATSKAAGTSRLEQFF
>-|-|13|TRBV28|TRBJ2-3
TGTGCCAGCATTAGCGGTAGCACAGATACGCAGTATTTT
CASISGSTDTQYF
>-|-|12|TRBV25-1|TRBJ2-7
TGTGCCAGCAGTGAAGTGCTAGGCGAGCAGTACTTC
CASSEVLGEQYF
>TRBD2|-|18|TRBV30|TRBJ2-7
TGTGCCTGGATCGGCGGCTCTCGGACTAGCGGGGTTACCTACGAGCAGTACTTC
CAWIGGSRTSGVTYEQYF
>-|-|12|TRBV9|TRBJ2-5
TGTGCCAGCAGCGTGTTCGGGGAGACCCAGTACTTC
CASSVFGETQYF
>-|few|13|TRBV25-1|TRBJ2-1
TGTGCCAGCAGTGCCACGCAGGGCAATGAGCAGTTCTTC
CASSATQGNEQFF
>TRBD1|few|16|TRBV7-2|TRBJ1-1
TGTGCCAGCAGCGTCCTCTCGGGACAGGGGTACACTGAAGCTTTCTTT
CASSVLSGQGYTEAFF
>TRBD1|few|14|TRBV13|TRBJ2-7
TGTGCCAGCAGCTTTGGACAGGGAGACTACGAGCAGTACTTC
CASSFGQGDYEQYF
>TRBD2|many|17|TRBV5-1|TRBJ2-5
TGCGCCAGCAGCTCGTCAATACTAGCGGGACCCCAAGAGACCCAGTACTTC
CASSSSILAGPQETQYF
>TRBD2|few|13|TRBV28|TRBJ2-1
TGTGCCAGCAGTTTAATGGGGGGGGGTCGACAATTCTTC
CASSLMGGGRQFF
>-|-|17|TRBV4-2|TRBJ2-7
TGTGCCAGCAGCCATGTAGGGGGGGGGCGATCCGGCTACGAGCAGTACTTC
CASSHVGGGRSGYEQYF
>-|few|10|TRBV6-1|TRBJ2-5
TGTGCCAGTAAGAGGGAGACCCAGTACTTC
CASKRETQYF
>TRBD2|few|15|TRBV5-4|TRBJ2-5
TGTGCCAGCAGCCAGGAGAGCGGGAGGGGAGAGACCCAGTACTTC
CASSQESGRGETQYF
>TRBD1|few|13|TRBV9|TRBJ1-2
TGTGCCAGCCGAGGACAGGGGGCAAATGGCTACACCTTC
CASRGQGANGYTF
>-|few|13|TRBV9|TRBJ1-5
TGTGCCAGCAGCAGGGGATTGAGTCAGCCCCAGCATTTT
CASSRGLSQPQHF
>TRBD1|few|13|TRBV30|TRBJ1-2
TGTGCCCGTAACAGGGGGCAGGATTCGAGCTACACCTTC
CARNRGQDSSYTF
>TRBD1|-|15|TRBV30|TRBJ1-5
TGTGCCTGGAGTGTTACCGGGACAGGCCAGAAGCCCCAGCATTTT
CAWSVTGTGQKPQHF
>TRBD1|few|14|TRBV30|TRBJ1-2
TGTGCCTGGGCGACCGGGACAGGGAGGCGCGGCTACACCTTC
CAWATGTGRRGYTF
>-|few|13|TRBV2|TRBJ2-4
TGTGCCAGCATGGATGGGGGACTTGGCATTCAGTACTTC
CASMDGGLGIQYF
>TRBD1|-|16|TRBV11-2|TRBJ2-7
TGTGCCAGCAGCTTAGTCGACAGGGGGCCTACCTACGAGCAGTACTTC
CASSLVDRGPTYEQYF